Presented here are 25 T cell receptor beta chains from one specimen sequenced in a study of blood T cells in healthy people across ages (dated by TCRdb to about 2015). The library was obtained by 5' RACE. This sample was sequenced with an Illumina HiSeq 2500. A second about 7 to 12 cycle PCR used a sample-barcoded 5' primer and a J-beta primer mix. TCRdb took the public reads, trimmed them with fastp at Q25, ran MiXCR for clone calling and kept in-frame beta chains. Each CDR3 protein gets just one entry, which takes the most common genes and DNA from the rows behind it. This sample comprises under 2,000,000 distinct CDR3 sequences, 40% to 55% of them detected only once. About 2.1% of the sample is held by the ten biggest clonotypes. Sequenced input: blood. These TCRs come from a woman aged 40 to 50 in good health.

This rearrangement joins TRBV27 to TRBJ2-1; D remains unclear. Germline values: CDR1 MNHEY, CDR2 SMNVEV (reference sequence). CDR3 length: 16 residues. V was clipped by 0 bases and J by 8 bases, with 17 bases between them. For the CDR3, the DNA is TGTGCCAGCAGTTTATCGGAACACAGAAACTTTGATGAGCAGTTCTTC. It is translated as CASSLSEHRNFDEQFF.

Note on this clonotype: At one boundary the junction diverges from the germline segment, which might be a read error. Written as DNA, the CDR3 is TGTGCCAGCAGCCTAGGGACGGTCCAGTTCTTC. Protein sequence: CASSLGTVQFF. The chain links TRBV13 to TRBJ2-1; possibly TRBD1 or TRBD2 for D (5 bases each). CDR1 and CDR2 from the germline V gene are PRHDT and FYEKMQ (reference sequence). The CDR3 length is 11 residues. Full variable domain (missing parts from reference TRBV13 and TRBJ2-1): AAGVIQSPRHLIKEKRETATLKCYPIPRHDTVYWYQQGPGQDPQFLISFYEKMQSDKGSIPDRFSAQQFSDYHSELNMSSLELGDSALYFCASSLGTVQFFGPGTRLTVL.

This clonotype has only a few counts. The CDR3 nucleotides are TGTGCCAGCAGTTACTCGACCGGGACAGGGGGCCGTGGCTACACCTTC. It yields the protein CASSYSTGTGGRGYTF. This chain joins TRBV7-2 and TRBJ1-2; 12 positions match TRBD1. The CDR3 is 16 amino acids. V trimming: 6 bases; J trimming: 7 bases; junction bases outside the gene matches: 12. From germline, CDR1 is SGHTA and CDR2 FQGNSA.

This clonotype was counted between two and nine times. This rearrangement joins TRBV29-1 to TRBJ2-7; D gene ambiguous. V dropped 6 bases and J dropped 2 bases, with 14 bases sitting between them. The CDR3 is made up of 13 amino acids. Looked up from germline, CDR1 is SQVTM and CDR2 is ANQGSEA. For the CDR3, the DNA is TGCAGCGTAGCTCCTCGAAGGGCCTACGAGCAGTACTTC. This codes for CSVAPRRAYEQYF.

The table lists this clonotype with a few counts. The chain couples TRBV5-8 to TRBJ2-5; possibly TRBD1 or TRBD2 for D (5 bases each). Trimming stripped 0 bases from V and 1 base from J, with 16 bases between. The CDR3 sequence is 17 residues long. In germline, CDR1 is SGHTS, CDR2 YDEGEE. In DNA, the CDR3 is TGTGCCAGCAGCTTGGAAGGATCAGGGCGGGTCCAAGAGACCCAGTACTTC. This gives the protein CASSLEGSGRVQETQYF.

Here the CDR3 DNA reads TGTGCCAGCTCACCAGCGTCCCTAACATTCTACGAGCAGTACTTC. Its protein product is CASSPASLTFYEQYF. The chain couples TRBV18 to TRBJ2-7, with D hard to call. Per germline, CDR1 KGHSH and CDR2 LQKENI. The CDR3 extends over 15 amino acids. Trimming cost V 2 bases and J 3 bases, with 14 bases left between them.

This clonotype turned up a few times. The chain joins TRBV20-1 to TRBJ2-5; the D is unclear. Germline V CDR1 and CDR2: DFQATT, SNEGSKA (reference sequence). V lost 5 bases to trimming and J lost 3 bases, with 4 bases between them. This CDR3 comprises 10 residues. The CDR3: CSALEETQYF. The CDR3, as DNA: TGCAGTGCTCTTGAAGAGACCCAGTACTTC.

This clonotype appeared many times. The rearrangement uses TRBV28 and TRBJ1-2; TRBD1 might be the D (6 bases). The CDR3 extends over 13 amino acids. Between the trimmed V and J ends, which lost 6 bases and 2 bases, there was a span of 10 bases. Germline V CDR1 and CDR2: MDHEN, SYDVKM. As DNA, the CDR3 is TGTGCCAGCAGGCCTACAGGGAACTATGGCTACACCTTC. It is translated as CASRPTGNYGYTF.

The chain has TRBV11-2 and TRBJ2-7; D might be TRBD2 (7 bases). Trimming took 7 bases from V and 2 from J, leaving 15 bases between them. Germline lookup yields CDR1 SGHAT and CDR2 FQNNGV. The CDR3 extends over 14 amino acids. CDR3 in DNA: TGTGCCAGCAACTCGGGGGGCGGCGCCTACGAGCAGTACTTC. Translated: CASNSGGGAYEQYF.

The V and J genes are TRBV7-2 and TRBJ2-4, with D uncertain. This CDR3 region has 16 residues. With 5 bases removed from V and 0 bases from J, the gap between germline ends came to 14 bases. CDR1 SGHTA and CDR2 FQGNSA come from the germline V gene. This CDR3 is CASSPQASTAKNIQYF. CDR3 nucleotides: TGTGCCAGCAGCCCCCAGGCCTCAACAGCCAAAAACATTCAGTACTTC. Filled out from reference TRBV7-2 and TRBJ2-4, the complete variable domain reads GAGVSQSPSNKVTEKGKDVELRCDPISGHTALYWYRQSLGQGLEFLIYFQGNSAPDKSGLPSDRFSAERTGGSVSTLTIQRTQQEDSAVYLCASSPQASTAKNIQYFGAGTRLSVL.

The gene calls are TRBV2 and TRBJ1-1; D may be TRBD1 (5 bases). Germline V gene sequence: CDR1 SNHLY, CDR2 FYNNEI. The V gene lost 6 bases and the J gene lost 2 bases, with 13 bases spanning the gap. The CDR3 totals 14 residues. The CDR3 spells CASSGWGVNTEAFF. For the CDR3, the DNA is TGTGCCAGCAGCGGTTGGGGGGTCAACACTGAAGCTTTCTTT.

The chain couples TRBV27 to TRBJ2-4, with TRBD1 identical over 7 bases. The DNA end lines up better with TRBJ2-7; the J call may be wrong. The CDR3 is made up of 13 amino acids. The germline V gene encodes CDR1 MNHEY and CDR2 SMNVEV (reference sequence). As DNA, the CDR3 is TGTGCCAGCAGCCATGGCCGGGACAGCGAGCAGTACTTC. This codes for CASSHGRDSEQYF.

V and J are TRBV5-1 and TRBJ2-5, with D perhaps assigned TRBD1 or TRBD2 (5 bases each). This CDR3 is 16 amino acids long. V was clipped by 4 bases and J by 5 bases, with 21 bases between them. Germline assignment: CDR1 SGHRS and CDR2 YFSETQ. The DNA of the CDR3 is TGCGCCAGCAGCAGATTCCCTCCCGGGACGCGGGAGACCCAGTACTTC. Amino acids: CASSRFPPGTRETQYF.

As regards this clonotype: At one end, the junction sequence differs from germline, possibly due to a read error. V is TRBV10-3 and J is TRBJ1-3; D remains unclear. In germline, CDR1 is ENHRY, CDR2 SYGVKD. The CDR3 loop spans 13 amino acids. CDR3 in DNA: TGTGCCGTCAGGAAGGACTCTGGAAACACCATATATTTT. Its protein product is CAVRKDSGNTIYF.

As regards this clonotype: One base away lies a much larger clone, so this may be a sequencing read error. The chain carries TRBV20-1 and TRBJ2-1, with TRBD2 matching 10 bases. The V gene end was trimmed by 1 base and the J gene end by 13 bases; junction bases not matched to a gene: 19. The CDR3 has 17 residues. The germline CDR1 and CDR2 sequences are DFQATT and SNEGSKA (reference sequence). CDR3 sequence: CSARGGISGGLSGTQFF. In DNA, the CDR3 is TGCAGTGCTAGAGGTGGAATTAGCGGGGGGCTCTCGGGGACCCAGTTCTTC.

This clonotype was seen only a few times. The chain couples TRBV6-5 to TRBJ2-6; D gene uncertain. Germline V gene data show CDR1 as MNHEY and CDR2 as SVGAGI. The CDR3 runs to 14 residues. Trimming pared 7 bases from V and 0 bases from J, leaving 7 bases between. The CDR3 bases are TGTGCCAGCAAAAAGAGCTCTGGGGCCAACGTCCTGACTTTC. Its translation is CASKKSSGANVLTF.

V is TRBV29-1 and J is TRBJ1-2, with a weak D call TRBD1 (5 bases). CDR1 and CDR2 from the germline V gene are SQVTM and ANQGSEA. Trimming took 0 bases from V and 4 from J, leaving 12 bases between them. The CDR3 totals 14 residues. CDR3 sequence reads: CSVEDHGGSYGYTF. The CDR3 DNA is TGCAGCGTTGAAGATCATGGGGGGAGCTATGGCTACACCTTC.

The chain carries TRBV15 and TRBJ2-3; 8 bases are shared with TRBD2. Trimming at V came to 5 bases and at J to 4 bases, leaving 17 bases not matched to a gene. In germline, CDR1 is LNHNV, CDR2 YYDKDF (reference sequence). This CDR3 has 18 amino acids. CDR3 sequence reads: CATSGRGMKAGVADTQYF. Here the CDR3 DNA reads TGTGCCACCAGCGGAAGGGGGATGAAAGCGGGAGTCGCAGATACGCAGTATTTT.

V and J are TRBV6-5 and TRBJ2-7; 8 bases are shared with TRBD2. The V gene's germline CDR1 is MNHEY and CDR2 SVGAGI. The CDR3 is 14 residues long. Trimming took 5 bases from V and 2 from J; bases not matched to a gene: 5. DNA for the CDR3: TGTGCCAGCAGTGCGACCGGGGGGGCCTACGAGCAGTACTTC. It encodes CASSATGGAYEQYF.

This clonotype was seen a handful of times. J is TRBJ2-3 and V is TRBV9, with D possibly being TRBD2 (5 bases). Germline CDR1 and CDR2: SGDLS and YYNGEE. V lost 5 bases and J 3 bases, leaving 16 bases between the germline ends. The CDR3 is made up of 15 amino acids. The CDR3: CASSPTGKRTDTQYF. The CDR3 DNA is TGTGCCAGCAGTCCTACGGGGAAGCGGACAGATACGCAGTATTTT.

This clonotype was observed a few times. The chain has TRBV5-5 and TRBJ1-4, with 7 bases matching TRBD1. CDR1 SGHKS and CDR2 YYEKEE come from the germline V gene (reference sequence). After removal of 4 bases from V and 5 bases from J, the junction contained 8 bases not matched to a gene. The length of the CDR3 is 15 residues. The CDR3 DNA sequence: TGTGCCAGCAGCGCCTGGACAGGAAGAAATGAAAAACTGTTTTTT. It is translated as CASSAWTGRNEKLFF.

This chain joins TRBV20-1 and TRBJ1-5; tentative D call: TRBD1 (5 bases). The germline V and J ends were trimmed by 1 base and 9 bases, with 13 bases remaining between them. CDR1 is DFQATT and CDR2 is SNEGSKA in the germline V gene (reference sequence). This CDR3 is 13 amino acids long. CDR3 bases: TGCAGTGCTAGAGTCCAGGGTGGCCGGCCCCAGCATTTT. Amino acids: CSARVQGGRPQHF.

This clonotype has at least ten counts. One end of the junction does not line up with germline, which may come from a read error. The V call is TRBV5-1, the J call TRBJ2-7; perhaps TRBD2 as D (5 bases). CDR1 is SGHRS, CDR2 YFSETQ, per germline. This CDR3 is built from 13 residues. The CDR3 sequence: CASSSDSSYEQYF. DNA of the CDR3: TGTGCCAGCAGCTCGGACTCATCCTACGAGCAGTACTTC. The full variable domain, rest sourced from reference TRBV5-1 and TRBJ2-7, is KAGVTQTPRYLIKTRGQQVTLSCSPISGHRSVSWYQQTPGQGLQFLFEYFSETQRNKGNFPGRFSGRQFSNSRSEMNVSTLELGDSALYLCASSSDSSYEQYFGPGTRLTVT.

About this clonotype: A read error is possible here, since a much larger clone lies one base away. The chain is built from TRBV13 and TRBJ2-7; 11 positions agree with TRBD2. The germline V gene has CDR1 PRHDT and CDR2 FYEKMQ (reference sequence). The CDR3 has 14 amino acids. V dropped 5 bases and J dropped 4; count of bases not matched to a gene: 4. CDR3 bases: TGTGCCAGCAGCCGGGGACTAGCGGAGTACGAGCAGTACTTC. Translating it yields CASSRGLAEYEQYF.

The chain links TRBV5-1 to TRBJ2-1; 9 bases align to TRBD2. There are 14 residues in the CDR3. Unmatched junction bases numbered 8, after V lost 4 bases and J lost 9 bases. The germline V gene encodes CDR1 SGHRS and CDR2 YFSETQ. CDR3 residues: CASSGRLAEGEQFF. In nucleotides, the CDR3 is TGCGCCAGCAGCGGCCGACTAGCGGAGGGTGAGCAGTTCTTC.